Listed here are 21 T cell receptor beta chains from one sample, sequenced in a study of cytomegalovirus exposure and HLA in healthy donors. In the PCR, 60 Vbeta and 13 Jbeta primers were used. The data were produced by immunoSEQ multiplex PCR, yet TCRdb's version contains in-frame clones alone and is incomplete. The sample lists roughly 180,000 clones, around 82% seen once, with 13% in the top ten. Sequenced: PBMCs. The receptors were sampled from a woman aged 45-60 years in good health and CMV-seropositive.

CDR3 residues: CASSLSGRGYTF. CDR3 in DNA: TGTGCCAGCAGCTTGAGCGGGCGAGGCTACACCTTC. The V gene is TRBV7-9, the J gene TRBJ1-2; D unresolved. V lost 3 bases and J lost 8, with 10 bases in between. This CDR3 is 12 amino acids long. The germline gives CDR1 SEHNR, CDR2 FQNEAQ (reference sequence).

V and J are TRBV7-9 and TRBJ1-6; 11 nucleotides agree with TRBD1. J gave up 10 bases and V 3 bases, and 11 bases lay outside the gene matches. The CDR3 spans 17 residues. Germline loops: CDR1 SEHNR, CDR2 FQNEAQ (reference sequence). Here the CDR3 DNA reads TGTGCCAGCAGCTTTTCCGGGACAGGGGGAGTGGGGTCACCCCTCCACTTT. It translates to CASSFSGTGGVGSPLHF.

The V and J genes are TRBV2 and TRBJ2-7; 11 nucleotides line up with TRBD1. Germline CDR1 reads SNHLY; CDR2 reads FYNNEI. The CDR3 consists of 12 residues. With V trimmed by 11 bases and J by 6 bases, 6 bases remained unmatched. The CDR3 region has the DNA TGTGCCGACGGACAGGGGGCCCTCGAGCAGTACTTC. Translation: CADGQGALEQYF. Using reference TRBV2 and TRBJ2-7 for the parts outside the CDR3, the full variable domain is EPEVTQTPSHQVTQMGQEVILRCVPISNHLYFYWYRQILGQKVEFLVSFYNNEISEKSEIFDDQFSVERPDGSNFTLKIRSTKLEDSAMYFCADGQGALEQYFGPGTRLTVT.

V usage is TRBV7-9 and J usage is TRBJ2-5, with D possibly TRBD1 on 6 matching bases. Germline lookup yields CDR1 SEHNR and CDR2 FQNEAQ (reference sequence). There are 16 residues in the CDR3. V lost 2 bases and J lost 0, with 13 bases in between. The CDR3 reads CASSLSRDRHQETQYF. CDR3 in DNA: TGTGCCAGCAGCTTATCTCGAGACAGGCACCAAGAGACCCAGTACTTC.

The CDR3 loop is CASSIFLNTEAFF. CDR3 in DNA: TGTGCCAGTAGTATATTCCTAAACACTGAAGCTTTCTTT. V is TRBV19 and J is TRBJ1-1; D uncertain. With 2 bases removed from V and 2 bases from J, the gap between germline ends came to 6 bases. The germline CDR1 and CDR2 sequences are LNHDA and SQIVND (reference sequence). This CDR3 has 13 amino acids. The complete variable domain, with remaining parts taken from reference TRBV19 and TRBJ1-1, reads DGGITQSPKYLFRKEGQNVTLSCEQNLNHDAMYWYRQDPGQGLRLIYYSQIVNDFQKGDIAEGYSVSREKKESFPLTVTSAQKNPTAFYLCASSIFLNTEAFFGQGTRLTVV.

The V gene is TRBV11-3, the J gene TRBJ2-5; no clear D. Per the germline V gene, CDR1 is SGHNT and CDR2 is YENEEA. Trimming cost V 5 bases and J 5 bases, with 9 bases left between them. There are 12 residues in the CDR3. The CDR3 here is CASSLTGETQYF. The CDR3 bases are TGTGCCAGCAGCCTGACTGGGGAGACCCAGTACTTC.

The chain is built from TRBV5-4 and TRBJ2-3; D may be TRBD1 (5 bases). CDR1 is SGHNT, CDR2 YYREEE, per germline (reference sequence). The germline V and J ends were trimmed by 10 bases and 5 bases, with 23 bases remaining between them. There are 15 residues in the CDR3. This CDR3 is CASSQDITPKDTQYF. CDR3 DNA sequence: TGTGCCTCATCTCAGGACATAACCCCAAAAGATACGCAGTATTTT.

The chain is built from TRBV5-6 and TRBJ1-2, with a possible D match to TRBD1 (5 bases). The CDR3 sequence is 13 residues long. V shed 1 base and J shed 8 bases, with 12 bases lying between them. Germline V lookup: CDR1 SGHDT, CDR2 YYEEEE. This CDR3 reads CASSLTGSGGYTF. CDR3 in DNA: TGTGCCAGCAGCTTGACAGGTTCAGGGGGCTACACCTTC.

The V and J genes are TRBV18 and TRBJ1-1; a possible D gene is TRBD1 (5 bases). This CDR3 contains 13 residues. V was clipped by 7 bases and J by 4 bases, with 13 bases between them. Germline lookup yields CDR1 KGHSH and CDR2 LQKENI. The CDR3: CASFSGGPTEAFF. The CDR3 DNA reads TGTGCCAGCTTCTCGGGGGGTCCCACTGAAGCTTTCTTT.

The rearrangement links TRBV9 to TRBJ2-3, with 10 nucleotides matching TRBD2. This CDR3 region has 15 residues. The germline gives CDR1 SGDLS, CDR2 YYNGEE. V shed 4 bases, J shed 3 bases, and the junction held 5 bases outside the gene matches. This CDR3 reads CASSPSGGKTDTQYF. Written as DNA, the CDR3 is TGTGCCAGCAGCCCTAGCGGGGGAAAGACAGATACGCAGTATTTT.

The chain employs TRBV6-1 and TRBJ2-2; D gene uncertain. This CDR3 comprises 12 residues. V shed 6 bases and J shed 5 bases, with 7 bases lying between them. Germline lookup yields CDR1 MNHNS and CDR2 SASEGT. CDR3 DNA sequence: TGTGCCAGCAGCCCTCTGACCGGGGAGCTGTTTTTT. Translation gives CASSPLTGELFF.

The chain employs TRBV5-6 and TRBJ1-5; maybe TRBD1 (5 bases). Per the germline V gene, CDR1 is SGHDT and CDR2 is YYEEEE. The CDR3 totals 14 residues. The V and J ends lost 1 base and 7 bases respectively, with 12 bases between them. DNA for the CDR3: TGTGCCAGCAGCTTGTATCAGGGTCAACAGCCCCAGCATTTT. It is translated as CASSLYQGQQPQHF.

The chain carries TRBV5-6 and TRBJ1-2; possibly TRBD1 for D (6 bases). The V and J ends lost 3 bases and 4 bases respectively, with 16 bases between them. The length of the CDR3 is 15 residues. Germline V gene data show CDR1 as SGHDT and CDR2 as YYEEEE. In nucleotides, the CDR3 is TGTGCCAGCAGCTCGGACAGTTATGTCACCTATGGCTACACCTTC. It is translated as CASSSDSYVTYGYTF.

This clone was recorded a few times. The genes are TRBV15 and TRBJ1-1, with D possibly matching TRBD1 (5 bases). Looked up from germline, CDR1 is LNHNV and CDR2 is YYDKDF (reference sequence). The CDR3 loop spans 14 amino acids. Trimming shortened V by 7 bases and J by 4 bases, and 16 bases separated the two germline ends. CDR3 loop: CATTPWGVGTEAFF. Written as DNA, the CDR3 is TGTGCCACCACCCCGTGGGGGGTAGGCACTGAAGCTTTCTTT.

V and J are TRBV9 and TRBJ1-2; the match to TRBD1 covers 9 bases. CDR1 and CDR2 from the germline V gene are SGDLS and YYNGEE. V trimming: 0 bases; J trimming: 6 bases; junction bases outside the gene matches: 9. The CDR3 is 16 amino acids. This CDR3 is CASSVGDRATGDGYTF. CDR3 nucleotides: TGTGCCAGCAGCGTAGGGGACAGGGCAACCGGGGATGGCTACACCTTC.

The V call is TRBV27, the J call TRBJ1-5; D possibly corresponds to TRBD1 (6 bases). CDR3 length equals 14 residues. Germline values: CDR1 MNHEY, CDR2 SMNVEV (reference sequence). With 6 bases removed from V and 4 bases from J, the gap between germline ends came to 13 bases. The CDR3 is CASRPGGLNQPQHF. The CDR3, as DNA: TGTGCCAGCAGGCCGGGGGGGCTTAATCAGCCCCAGCATTTT.

The V and J genes are TRBV7-6 and TRBJ2-7, with TRBD1 matching 8 bases. Trimming at V came to 5 bases and at J to 1 base, leaving 10 bases not matched to a gene. Germline lookup yields CDR1 SGHVS and CDR2 FNYEAQ. The CDR3 totals 16 residues. CDR3 amino acids: CASSPVRDRSSYEQYF. CDR3 nucleotide sequence: TGTGCCAGCAGCCCAGTCCGGGACAGGTCTTCCTACGAGCAGTACTTC.

This sequence joins TRBV7-3 and TRBJ1-3; D is ambiguous. CDR1 is SGHTA and CDR2 is FQGTGA in the germline V gene. Trimming took off 5 bases at V and 4 bases at J, with 9 bases between the two ends. There are 13 residues in the CDR3. CDR3 sequence (DNA): TGTGCCAGCAGCCCCCCAGGAGGAAACACCATATATTTT. Its translation: CASSPPGGNTIYF.

The chain links TRBV6-1 to TRBJ1-5, with a weak D call TRBD1 (6 bases). The CDR3 length is 13 residues. Germline values: CDR1 MNHNS, CDR2 SASEGT. V lost 2 bases and J lost 12, with 14 bases in between. For the CDR3, the DNA is TGTGCCAGCAGTGAAACCGAAGACAGGCGCCAGCATTTT. Residues: CASSETEDRRQHF.

In its sample, this clone is medium-sized (0.01 to 0.1%). The chain carries TRBV5-1 and TRBJ2-3; the match to TRBD2 covers 12 bases. CDR1 and CDR2 from the germline V gene are SGHRS and YFSETQ. V was pared by 4 bases and J by 2 bases, with 5 bases of the junction left unmatched. The CDR3 runs to 16 residues. The DNA for the CDR3 is TGCGCCAGCAGCGGGGGGACTAGCGGGTACACAGATACGCAGTATTTT. Its translation is CASSGGTSGYTDTQYF.

The rearrangement links TRBV27 to TRBJ1-2; 7 bases map to TRBD1. Germline CDR1 MNHEY, CDR2 SMNVEV (reference sequence). After removal of 6 bases from V and 8 bases from J, the junction contained 9 bases not matched to a gene. The CDR3 is 13 amino acids. This chain's CDR3 is CASSRGRGLGYTF. CDR3 coding DNA: TGTGCCAGCAGCCGCGGTAGGGGGCTGGGCTACACCTTC.